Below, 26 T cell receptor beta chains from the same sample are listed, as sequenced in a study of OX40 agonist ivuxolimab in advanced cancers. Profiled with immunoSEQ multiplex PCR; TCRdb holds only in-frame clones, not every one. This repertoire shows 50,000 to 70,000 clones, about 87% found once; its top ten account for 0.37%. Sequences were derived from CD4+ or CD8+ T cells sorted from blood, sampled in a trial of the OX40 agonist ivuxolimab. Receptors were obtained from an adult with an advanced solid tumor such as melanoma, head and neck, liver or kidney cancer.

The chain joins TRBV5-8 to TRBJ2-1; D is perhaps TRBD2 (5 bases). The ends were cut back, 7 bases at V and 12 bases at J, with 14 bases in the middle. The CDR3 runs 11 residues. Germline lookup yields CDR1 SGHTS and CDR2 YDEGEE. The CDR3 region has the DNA TGTGCCAGCCGCCTCCAGGCGGGGCAGTTCTTC. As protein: CASRLQAGQFF.

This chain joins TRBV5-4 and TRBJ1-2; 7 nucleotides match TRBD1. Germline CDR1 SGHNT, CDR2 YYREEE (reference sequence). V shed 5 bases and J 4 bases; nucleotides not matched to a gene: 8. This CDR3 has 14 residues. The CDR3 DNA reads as TGTGCCAGCAGGTCGACAGGGTCCCTCTATGGCTACACCTTC. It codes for CASRSTGSLYGYTF.

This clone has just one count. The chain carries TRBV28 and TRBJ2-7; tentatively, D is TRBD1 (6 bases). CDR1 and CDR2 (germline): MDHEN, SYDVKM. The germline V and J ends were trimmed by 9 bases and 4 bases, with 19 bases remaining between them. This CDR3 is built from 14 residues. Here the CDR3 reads CASSSRSRGYEQYF. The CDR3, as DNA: TGTGCCAGTTCCTCCCGATCCAGGGGTTACGAGCAGTACTTC.

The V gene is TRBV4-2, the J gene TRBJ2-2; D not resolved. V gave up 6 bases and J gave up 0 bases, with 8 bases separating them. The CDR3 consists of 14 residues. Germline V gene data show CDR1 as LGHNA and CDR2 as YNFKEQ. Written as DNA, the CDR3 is TGTGCCAGCAGGTTATCCGCGAACACCGGGGAGCTGTTTTTT. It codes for CASRLSANTGELFF.

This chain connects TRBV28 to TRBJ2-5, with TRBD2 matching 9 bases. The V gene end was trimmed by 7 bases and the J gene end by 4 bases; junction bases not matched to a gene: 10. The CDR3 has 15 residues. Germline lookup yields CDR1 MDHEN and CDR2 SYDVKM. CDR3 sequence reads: CASKLRGRARETQYF. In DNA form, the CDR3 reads TGTGCCAGCAAGCTCCGCGGGAGGGCCAGAGAGACCCAGTACTTC.

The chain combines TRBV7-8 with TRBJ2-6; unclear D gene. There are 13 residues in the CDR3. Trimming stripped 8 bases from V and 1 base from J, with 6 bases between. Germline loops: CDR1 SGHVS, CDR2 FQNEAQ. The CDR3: CASLLSGANVLTF. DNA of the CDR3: TGTGCCAGCTTACTTTCTGGGGCCAACGTCCTGACTTTC. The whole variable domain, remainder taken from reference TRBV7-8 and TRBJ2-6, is GAGVSQSPRYKVAKRGQDVALRCDPISGHVSLFWYQQALGQGPEFLTYFQNEAQLDKSGLPSDRFFAERPEGSVSTLKIQRTQQEDSAVYLCASLLSGANVLTFGAGSRLTVL.

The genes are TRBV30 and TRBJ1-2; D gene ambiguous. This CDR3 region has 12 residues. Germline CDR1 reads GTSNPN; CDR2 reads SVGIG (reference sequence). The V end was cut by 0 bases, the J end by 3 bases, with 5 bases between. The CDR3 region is CAWSVSYYGYTF. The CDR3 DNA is TGTGCCTGGAGTGTATCCTACTATGGCTACACCTTC.

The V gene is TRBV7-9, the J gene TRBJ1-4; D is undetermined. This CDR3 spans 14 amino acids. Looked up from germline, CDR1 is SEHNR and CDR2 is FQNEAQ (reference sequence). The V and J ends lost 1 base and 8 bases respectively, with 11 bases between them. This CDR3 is CASSLGGYGEKLFF. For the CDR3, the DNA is TGTGCCAGCAGCTTAGGAGGGTATGGGGAAAAACTGTTTTTT. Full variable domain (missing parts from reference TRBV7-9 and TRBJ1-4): DTGVSQNPRHKITKRGQNVTFRCDPISEHNRLYWYRQTLGQGPEFLTYFQNEAQLEKSRLLSDRFSAERPKGSFSTLEIQRTEQGDSAMYLCASSLGGYGEKLFFGSGTQLSVL.

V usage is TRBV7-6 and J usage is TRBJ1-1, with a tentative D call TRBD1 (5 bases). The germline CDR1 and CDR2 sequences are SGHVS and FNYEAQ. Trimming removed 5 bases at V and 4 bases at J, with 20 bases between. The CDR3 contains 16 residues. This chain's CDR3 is CASSGGASGVGTEAFF. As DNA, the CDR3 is TGTGCCAGCAGCGGAGGGGCTTCTGGAGTGGGCACTGAAGCTTTCTTT.

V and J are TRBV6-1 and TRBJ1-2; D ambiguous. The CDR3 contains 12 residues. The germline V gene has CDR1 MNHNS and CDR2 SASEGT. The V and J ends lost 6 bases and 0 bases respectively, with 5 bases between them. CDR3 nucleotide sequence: TGTGCCAGCAGAGAGACTAACTATGGCTACACCTTC. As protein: CASRETNYGYTF.

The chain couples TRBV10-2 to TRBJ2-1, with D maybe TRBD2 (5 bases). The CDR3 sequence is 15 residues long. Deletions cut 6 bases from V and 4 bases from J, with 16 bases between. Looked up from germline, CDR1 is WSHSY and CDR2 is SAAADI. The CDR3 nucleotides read TGCGCCAGCAGCCGTCTCGCAGCGGAATACAATGAGCAGTTCTTC. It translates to CASSRLAAEYNEQFF.

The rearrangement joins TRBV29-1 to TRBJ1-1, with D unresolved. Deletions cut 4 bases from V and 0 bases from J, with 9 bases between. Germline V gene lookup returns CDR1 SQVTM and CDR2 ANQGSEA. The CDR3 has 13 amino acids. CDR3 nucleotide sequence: TGCAGCGTTGGTCTACGGTTGAACACTGAAGCTTTCTTT. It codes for CSVGLRLNTEAFF.

CDR3 bases: TGTGCCTGGAGTGGGACAGGGAGACTGGGTGGAAAACTGTTTTTT. Protein product: CAWSGTGRLGGKLFF. The J gene is TRBJ1-4, the V gene TRBV30; 8 nucleotides align to TRBD1. The CDR3 length is 15 residues. The V gene's germline CDR1 is GTSNPN and CDR2 SVGIG (reference sequence). Germline trimming cut 1 base from V and 10 bases from J; bases unmatched to any gene: 11. The variable domain in full, completed from reference TRBV30 and TRBJ1-4, reads SQTIHQWPATLVQPVGSPLSLECTVEGTSNPNLYWYRQAAGRGLQLLFYSVGIGQISSEVPQNLSASRPQDRQFILSSKKLLLSDSGFYLCAWSGTGRLGGKLFFGSGTQLSVL.

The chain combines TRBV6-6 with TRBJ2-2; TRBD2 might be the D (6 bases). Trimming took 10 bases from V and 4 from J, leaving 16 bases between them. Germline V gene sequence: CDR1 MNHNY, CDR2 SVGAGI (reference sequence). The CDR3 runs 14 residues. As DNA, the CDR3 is TGTGCCACCGAGTCGGGACTTTTCACCGGGGAGCTGTTTTTT. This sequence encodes CATESGLFTGELFF.

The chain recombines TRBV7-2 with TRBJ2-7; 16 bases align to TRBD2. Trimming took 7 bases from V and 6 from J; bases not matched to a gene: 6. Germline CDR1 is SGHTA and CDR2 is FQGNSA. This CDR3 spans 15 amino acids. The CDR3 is CASIGTSGRASEQYF. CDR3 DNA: TGTGCCAGCATCGGGACTAGCGGGAGGGCCTCCGAGCAGTACTTC.

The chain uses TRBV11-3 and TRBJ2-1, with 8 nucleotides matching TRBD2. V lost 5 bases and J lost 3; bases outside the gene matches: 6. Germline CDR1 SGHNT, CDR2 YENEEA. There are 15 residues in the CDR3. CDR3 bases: TGTGCCAGCAGCCCAGCGGGGGCCTTCTACAATGAGCAGTTCTTC. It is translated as CASSPAGAFYNEQFF.

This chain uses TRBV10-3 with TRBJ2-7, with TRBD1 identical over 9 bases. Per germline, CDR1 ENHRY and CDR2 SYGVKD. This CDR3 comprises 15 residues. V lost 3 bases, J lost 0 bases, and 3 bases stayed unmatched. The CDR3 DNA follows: TGTGCCATCAGTGAATGGGACAGGGCCTCCTACGAGCAGTACTTC. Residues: CAISEWDRASYEQYF.

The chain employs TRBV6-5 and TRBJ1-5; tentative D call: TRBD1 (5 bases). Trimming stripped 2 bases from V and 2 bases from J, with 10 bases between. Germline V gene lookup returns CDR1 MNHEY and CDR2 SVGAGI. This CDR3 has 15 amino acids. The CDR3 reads CASSYRGWGNQPQHF. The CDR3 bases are TGTGCCAGCAGTTACAGGGGTTGGGGCAATCAGCCCCAGCATTTT.

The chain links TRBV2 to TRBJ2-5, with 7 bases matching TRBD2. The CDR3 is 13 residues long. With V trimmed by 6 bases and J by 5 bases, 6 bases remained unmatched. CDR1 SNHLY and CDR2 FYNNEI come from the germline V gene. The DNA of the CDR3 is TGTGCCAGCAGAGCGGGACTCGGGGAGACCCAGTACTTC. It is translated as CASRAGLGETQYF.

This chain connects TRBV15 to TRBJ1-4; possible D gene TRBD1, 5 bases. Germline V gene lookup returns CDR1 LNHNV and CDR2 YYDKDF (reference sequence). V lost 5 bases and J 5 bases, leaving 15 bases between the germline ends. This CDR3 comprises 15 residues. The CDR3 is CATSPIRGENEKLFF. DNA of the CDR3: TGTGCCACCAGCCCTATTCGAGGGGAAAATGAAAAACTGTTTTTT.

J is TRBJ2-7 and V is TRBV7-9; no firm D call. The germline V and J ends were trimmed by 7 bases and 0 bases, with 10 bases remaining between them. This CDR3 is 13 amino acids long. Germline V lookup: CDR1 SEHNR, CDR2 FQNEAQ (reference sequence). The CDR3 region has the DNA TGTGCCAGCATCCCCTCCCTCTCCTACGAGCAGTACTTC. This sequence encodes CASIPSLSYEQYF. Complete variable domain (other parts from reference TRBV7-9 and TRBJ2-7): DTGVSQNPRHKITKRGQNVTFRCDPISEHNRLYWYRQTLGQGPEFLTYFQNEAQLEKSRLLSDRFSAERPKGSFSTLEIQRTEQGDSAMYLCASIPSLSYEQYFGPGTRLTVT.

CDR3 sequence (DNA): TGTGCCAGCAGTTTCCGTGTTCCCTACGAGCAGTACTTC. The encoded protein is CASSFRVPYEQYF. The chain has TRBV27 and TRBJ2-7; D gene unclear. V was trimmed by 3 bases and J by 2 bases, leaving 8 bases between them. This CDR3 has 13 residues. The V gene's germline CDR1 is MNHEY and CDR2 SMNVEV (reference sequence).

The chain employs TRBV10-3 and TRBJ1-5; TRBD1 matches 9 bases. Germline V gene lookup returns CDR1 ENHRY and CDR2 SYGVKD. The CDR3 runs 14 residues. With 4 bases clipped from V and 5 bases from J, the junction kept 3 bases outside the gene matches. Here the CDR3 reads CAISVDRGDQPQHF. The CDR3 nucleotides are TGTGCCATCAGTGTGGACAGGGGTGATCAGCCCCAGCATTTT.

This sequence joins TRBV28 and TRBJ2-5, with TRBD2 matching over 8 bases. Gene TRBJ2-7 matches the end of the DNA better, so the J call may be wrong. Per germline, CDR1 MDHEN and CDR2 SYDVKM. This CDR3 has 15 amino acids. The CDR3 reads CASSFRSSGSYEQYF. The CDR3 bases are TGTGCCAGCAGTTTTCGGTCTAGCGGGTCCTACGAGCAGTACTTC.

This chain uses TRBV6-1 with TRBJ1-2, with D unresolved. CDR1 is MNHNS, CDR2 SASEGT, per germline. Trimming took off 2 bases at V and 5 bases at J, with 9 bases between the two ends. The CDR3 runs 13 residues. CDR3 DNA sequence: TGTGCCAGCAGTGAACCAGGCCCTTATGGCTACACCTTC. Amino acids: CASSEPGPYGYTF.

The CDR3 sequence: CAWRAPGTTNEKLFF. DNA of the CDR3: TGTGCCTGGAGGGCGCCGGGAACAACTAATGAAAAACTGTTTTTT. The J gene is TRBJ1-4, the V gene TRBV30; D gene ambiguous. Germline CDR1 and CDR2: GTSNPN and SVGIG (reference sequence). V was pared by 3 bases and J by 0 bases, with 11 bases between. The length of the CDR3 is 15 residues.